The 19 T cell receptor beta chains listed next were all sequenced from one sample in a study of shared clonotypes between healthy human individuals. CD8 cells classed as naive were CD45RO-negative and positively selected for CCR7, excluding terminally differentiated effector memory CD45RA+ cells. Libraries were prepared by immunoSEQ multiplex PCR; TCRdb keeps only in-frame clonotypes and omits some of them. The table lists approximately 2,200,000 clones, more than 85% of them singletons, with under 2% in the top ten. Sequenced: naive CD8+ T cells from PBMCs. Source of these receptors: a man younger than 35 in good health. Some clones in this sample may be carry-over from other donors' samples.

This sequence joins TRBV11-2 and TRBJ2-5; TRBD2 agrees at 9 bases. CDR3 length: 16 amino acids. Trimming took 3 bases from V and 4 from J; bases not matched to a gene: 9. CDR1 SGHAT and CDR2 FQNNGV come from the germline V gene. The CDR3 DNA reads TGTGCCAGCAGCTTGATAGCGGGAGTAGGTATAGAGACCCAGTACTTC. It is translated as CASSLIAGVGIETQYF.

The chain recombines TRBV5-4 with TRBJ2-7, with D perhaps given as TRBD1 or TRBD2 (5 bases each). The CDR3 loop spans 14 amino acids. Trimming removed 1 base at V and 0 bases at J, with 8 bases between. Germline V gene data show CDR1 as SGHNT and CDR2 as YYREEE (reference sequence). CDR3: CASSLKGSSYEQYF. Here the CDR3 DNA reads TGTGCCAGCAGCTTGAAGGGGAGCTCCTACGAGCAGTACTTC.

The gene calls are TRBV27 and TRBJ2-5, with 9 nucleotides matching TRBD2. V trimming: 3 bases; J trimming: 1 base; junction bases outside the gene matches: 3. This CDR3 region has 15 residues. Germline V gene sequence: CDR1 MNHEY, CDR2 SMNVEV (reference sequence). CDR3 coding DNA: TGTGCCAGCAGTTTGCGGGAGGGGCGCCAAGAGACCCAGTACTTC. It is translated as CASSLREGRQETQYF.

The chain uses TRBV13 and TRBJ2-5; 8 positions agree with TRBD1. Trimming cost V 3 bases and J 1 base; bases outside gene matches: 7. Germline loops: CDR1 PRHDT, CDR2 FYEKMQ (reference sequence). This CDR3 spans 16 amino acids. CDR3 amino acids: CASSLRTGLRQETQYF. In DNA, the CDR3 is TGTGCCAGCAGCTTGCGGACAGGGTTGCGCCAAGAGACCCAGTACTTC.

The CDR3 region is CATSAGGDEQYF. In nucleotides, the CDR3 is TGTGCCACCTCAGCGGGAGGGGACGAGCAGTACTTC. This chain joins TRBV19 and TRBJ2-7; 10 bases are a match to TRBD2. V was clipped by 10 bases and J by 5 bases; unmatched bases: 5. Germline V lookup: CDR1 LNHDA, CDR2 SQIVND (reference sequence). The length of the CDR3 is 12 residues.

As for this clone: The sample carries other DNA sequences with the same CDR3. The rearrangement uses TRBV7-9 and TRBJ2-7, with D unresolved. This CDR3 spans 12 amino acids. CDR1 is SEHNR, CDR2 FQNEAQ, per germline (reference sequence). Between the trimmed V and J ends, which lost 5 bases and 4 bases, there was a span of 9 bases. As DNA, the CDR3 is TGTGCCAGCAGCCGGTCCGGATACGAGCAGTACTTC. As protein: CASSRSGYEQYF.

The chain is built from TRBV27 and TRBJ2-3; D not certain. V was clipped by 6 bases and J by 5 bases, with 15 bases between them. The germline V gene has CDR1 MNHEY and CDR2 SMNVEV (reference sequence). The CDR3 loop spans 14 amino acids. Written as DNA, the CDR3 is TGTGCCAGCAGCCCCGGCGGCGACGGAGATACGCAGTATTTT. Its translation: CASSPGGDGDTQYF.

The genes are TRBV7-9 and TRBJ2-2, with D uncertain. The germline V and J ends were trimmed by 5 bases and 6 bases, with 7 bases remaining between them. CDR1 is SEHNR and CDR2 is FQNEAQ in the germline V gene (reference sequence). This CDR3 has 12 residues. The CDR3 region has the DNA TGTGCCAGCAGCCCACAAGCCGGGGAGCTGTTTTTT. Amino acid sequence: CASSPQAGELFF.

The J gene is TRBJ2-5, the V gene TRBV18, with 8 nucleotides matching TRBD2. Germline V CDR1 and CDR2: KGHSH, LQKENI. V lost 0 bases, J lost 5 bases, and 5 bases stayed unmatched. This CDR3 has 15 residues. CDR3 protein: CASSPPNSGTETQYF. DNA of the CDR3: TGTGCCAGCTCACCACCGAATAGCGGGACGGAGACCCAGTACTTC.

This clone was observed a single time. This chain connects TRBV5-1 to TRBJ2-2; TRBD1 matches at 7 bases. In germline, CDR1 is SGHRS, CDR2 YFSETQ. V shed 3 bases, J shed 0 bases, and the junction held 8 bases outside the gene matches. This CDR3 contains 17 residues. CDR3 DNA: TGCGCCAGCAGCTCCTCCCGGACAGGCCCGAACACCGGGGAGCTGTTTTTT. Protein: CASSSSRTGPNTGELFF.

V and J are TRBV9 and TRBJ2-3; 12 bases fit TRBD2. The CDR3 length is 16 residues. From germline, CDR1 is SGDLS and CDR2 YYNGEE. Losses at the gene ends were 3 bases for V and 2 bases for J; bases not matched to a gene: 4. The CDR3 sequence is CASSEGLAGTTDTQYF. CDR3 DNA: TGTGCCAGCAGCGAGGGACTAGCGGGTACCACAGATACGCAGTATTTT. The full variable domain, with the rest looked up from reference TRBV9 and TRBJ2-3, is DSGVTQTPKHLITATGQRVTLRCSPRSGDLSVYWYQQSLDQGLQFLIQYYNGEERAKGNILERFSAQQFPDLHSELNLSSLELGDSALYFCASSEGLAGTTDTQYFGPGTRLTVL.

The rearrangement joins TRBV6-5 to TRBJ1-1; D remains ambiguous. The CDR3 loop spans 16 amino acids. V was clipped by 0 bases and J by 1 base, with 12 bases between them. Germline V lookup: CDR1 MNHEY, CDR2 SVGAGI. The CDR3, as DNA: TGTGCCAGCAGTTACTCGTTCGGCCGGCGGAACACTGAAGCTTTCTTT. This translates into CASSYSFGRRNTEAFF.

The CDR3 sequence: CASSHRTGANTEAFF. In DNA, the CDR3 is TGCGCCAGCAGCCACCGGACAGGGGCGAACACTGAAGCTTTCTTT. J is TRBJ1-1 and V is TRBV4-3; 9 nucleotides align to TRBD1. This CDR3 comprises 15 residues. Trimming removed 3 bases from V and 1 base from J; junction bases left unmatched: 3. Per germline, CDR1 LGHNA and CDR2 YSLEER.

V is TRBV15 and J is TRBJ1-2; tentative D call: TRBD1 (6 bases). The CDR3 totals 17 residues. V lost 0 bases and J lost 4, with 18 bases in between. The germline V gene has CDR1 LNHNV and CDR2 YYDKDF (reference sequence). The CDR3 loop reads CATSREVFEGGTYGYTF. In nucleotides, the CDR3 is TGTGCCACCAGCAGAGAGGTTTTTGAGGGGGGGACCTATGGCTACACCTTC.

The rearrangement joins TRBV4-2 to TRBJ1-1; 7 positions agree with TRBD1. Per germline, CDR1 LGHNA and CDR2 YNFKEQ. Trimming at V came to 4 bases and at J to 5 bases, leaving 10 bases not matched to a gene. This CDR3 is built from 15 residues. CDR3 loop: CASSPVNTGDTEAFF. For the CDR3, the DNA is TGTGCCAGCAGCCCAGTGAACACAGGGGATACTGAAGCTTTCTTT.

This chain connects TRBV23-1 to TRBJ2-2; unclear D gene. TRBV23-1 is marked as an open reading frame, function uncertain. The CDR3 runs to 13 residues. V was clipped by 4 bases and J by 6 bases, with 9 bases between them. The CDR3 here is CASSLWGPGELFF. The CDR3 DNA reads TGCGCCAGCAGTCTGTGGGGTCCCGGGGAGCTGTTTTTT.

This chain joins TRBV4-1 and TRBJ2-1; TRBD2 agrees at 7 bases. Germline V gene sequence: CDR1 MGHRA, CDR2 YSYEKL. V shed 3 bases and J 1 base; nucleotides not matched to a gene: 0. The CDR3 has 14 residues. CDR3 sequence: CASSHGGSYNEQFF. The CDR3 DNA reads TGCGCCAGCAGCCACGGGGGGTCCTACAATGAGCAGTTCTTC.

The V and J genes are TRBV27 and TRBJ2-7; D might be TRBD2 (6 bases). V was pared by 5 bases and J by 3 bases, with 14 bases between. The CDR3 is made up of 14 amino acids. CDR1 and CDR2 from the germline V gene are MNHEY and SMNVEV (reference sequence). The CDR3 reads CASSPRGGNYEQYF. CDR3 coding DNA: TGTGCCAGCAGTCCGCGGGGCGGGAACTACGAGCAGTACTTC.

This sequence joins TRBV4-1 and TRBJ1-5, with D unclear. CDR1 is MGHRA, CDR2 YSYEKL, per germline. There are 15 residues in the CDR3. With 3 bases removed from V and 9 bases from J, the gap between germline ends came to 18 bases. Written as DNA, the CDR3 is TGCGCCAGCAGCCACACGGACGGCCCAAAGGTGCCCCAGCATTTT. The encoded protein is CASSHTDGPKVPQHF.